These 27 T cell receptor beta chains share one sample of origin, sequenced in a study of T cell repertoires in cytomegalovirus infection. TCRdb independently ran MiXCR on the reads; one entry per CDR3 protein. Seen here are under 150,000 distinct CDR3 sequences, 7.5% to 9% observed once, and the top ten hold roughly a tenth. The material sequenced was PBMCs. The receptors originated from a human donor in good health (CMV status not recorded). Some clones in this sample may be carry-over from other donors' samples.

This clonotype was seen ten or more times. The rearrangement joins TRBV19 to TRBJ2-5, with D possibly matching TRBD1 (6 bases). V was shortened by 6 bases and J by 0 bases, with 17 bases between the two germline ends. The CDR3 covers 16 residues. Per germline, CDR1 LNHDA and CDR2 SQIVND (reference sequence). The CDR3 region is CASRNREETHQETQYF. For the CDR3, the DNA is TGTGCCAGTAGGAACAGGGAAGAAACCCACCAAGAGACCCAGTACTTC.

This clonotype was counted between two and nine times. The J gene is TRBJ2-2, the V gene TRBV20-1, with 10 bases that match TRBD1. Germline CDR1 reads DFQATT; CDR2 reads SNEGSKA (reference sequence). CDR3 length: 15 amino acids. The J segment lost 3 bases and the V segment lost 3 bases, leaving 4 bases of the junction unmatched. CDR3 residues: CSASDRGRDTGELFF. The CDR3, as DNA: TGCAGTGCTAGCGACAGGGGGCGAGACACCGGGGAGCTGTTTTTT.

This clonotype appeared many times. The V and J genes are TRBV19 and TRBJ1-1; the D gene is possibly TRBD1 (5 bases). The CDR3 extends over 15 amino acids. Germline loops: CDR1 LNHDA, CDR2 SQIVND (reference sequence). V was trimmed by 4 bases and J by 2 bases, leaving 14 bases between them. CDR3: CASSSGARFNTEAFF. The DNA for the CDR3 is TGTGCCAGTAGTAGTGGGGCGCGTTTTAACACTGAAGCTTTCTTT. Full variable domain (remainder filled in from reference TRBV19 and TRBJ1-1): DGGITQSPKYLFRKEGQNVTLSCEQNLNHDAMYWYRQDPGQGLRLIYYSQIVNDFQKGDIAEGYSVSREKKESFPLTVTSAQKNPTAFYLCASSSGARFNTEAFFGQGTRLTVV.

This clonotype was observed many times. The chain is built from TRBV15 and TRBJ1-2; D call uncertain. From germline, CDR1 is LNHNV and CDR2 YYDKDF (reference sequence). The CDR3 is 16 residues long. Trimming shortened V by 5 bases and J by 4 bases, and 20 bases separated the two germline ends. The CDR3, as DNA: TGTGCCACCAGCCTTGAGAGAGCAGTCCAATCCTATGGCTACACCTTC. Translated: CATSLERAVQSYGYTF. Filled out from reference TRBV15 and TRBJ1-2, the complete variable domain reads DAMVIQNPRYQVTQFGKPVTLSCSQTLNHNVMYWYQQKSSQAPKLLFHYYDKDFNNEADTPDNFQSRRPNTSFCFLDIRSPGLGDTAMYLCATSLERAVQSYGYTFGSGTRLTVV.

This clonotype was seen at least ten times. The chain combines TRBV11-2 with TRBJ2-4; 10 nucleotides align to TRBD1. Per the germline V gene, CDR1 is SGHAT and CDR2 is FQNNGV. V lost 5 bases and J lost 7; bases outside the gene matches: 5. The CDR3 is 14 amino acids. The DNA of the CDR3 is TGTGCCAGCAGCCGAGAGGGACAGGGGAACATTCAGTACTTC. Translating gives CASSREGQGNIQYF.

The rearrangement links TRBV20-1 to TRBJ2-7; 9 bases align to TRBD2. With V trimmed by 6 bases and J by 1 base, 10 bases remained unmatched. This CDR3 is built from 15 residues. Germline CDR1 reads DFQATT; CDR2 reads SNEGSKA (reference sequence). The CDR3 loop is CSARLADKLSYEQYF. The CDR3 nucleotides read TGCAGTGCCAGACTAGCGGACAAACTATCCTACGAGCAGTACTTC.

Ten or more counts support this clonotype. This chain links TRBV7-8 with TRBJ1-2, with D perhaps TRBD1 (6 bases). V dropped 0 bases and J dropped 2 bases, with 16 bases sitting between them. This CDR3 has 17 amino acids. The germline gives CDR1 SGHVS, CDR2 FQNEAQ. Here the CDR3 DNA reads TGTGCCAGCAGCTTAGCAGACAGGTCCCCCTCAAACTATGGCTACACCTTC. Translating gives CASSLADRSPSNYGYTF.

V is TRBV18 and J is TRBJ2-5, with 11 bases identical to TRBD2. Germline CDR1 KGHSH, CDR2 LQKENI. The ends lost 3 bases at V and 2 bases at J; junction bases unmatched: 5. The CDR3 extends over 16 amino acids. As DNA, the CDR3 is TGTGCCAGCTCACCTCTAGCGGGGGGTCGGCAAGAGACCCAGTACTTC. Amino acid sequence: CASSPLAGGRQETQYF.

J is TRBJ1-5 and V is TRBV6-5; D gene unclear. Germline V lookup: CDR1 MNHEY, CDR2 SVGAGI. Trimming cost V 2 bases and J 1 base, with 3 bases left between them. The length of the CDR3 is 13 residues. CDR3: CASSYGSNQPQHF. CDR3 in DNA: TGTGCCAGCAGTTACGGGAGCAATCAGCCCCAGCATTTT.

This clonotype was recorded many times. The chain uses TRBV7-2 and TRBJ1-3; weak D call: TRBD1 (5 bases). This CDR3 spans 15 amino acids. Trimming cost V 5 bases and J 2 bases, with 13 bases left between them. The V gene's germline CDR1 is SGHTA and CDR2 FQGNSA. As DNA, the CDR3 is TGTGCCAGCAGCCCCAGGGTCTTAGCTGGAAACACCATATATTTT. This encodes CASSPRVLAGNTIYF.

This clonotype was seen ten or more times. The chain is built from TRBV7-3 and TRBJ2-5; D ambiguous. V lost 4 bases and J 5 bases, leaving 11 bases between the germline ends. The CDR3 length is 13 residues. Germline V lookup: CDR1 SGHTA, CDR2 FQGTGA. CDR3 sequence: CASSSRALETQYF. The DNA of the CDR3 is TGTGCCAGCAGCTCTAGGGCCTTGGAGACCCAGTACTTC.

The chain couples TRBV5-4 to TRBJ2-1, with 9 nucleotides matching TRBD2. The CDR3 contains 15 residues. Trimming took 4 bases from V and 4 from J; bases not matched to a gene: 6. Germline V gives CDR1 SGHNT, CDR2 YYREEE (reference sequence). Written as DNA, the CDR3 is TGTGCCAGCAGCCCTCAGCGGGGGGCATACAATGAGCAGTTCTTC. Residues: CASSPQRGAYNEQFF.

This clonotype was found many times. The CDR3 bases are TGTGCCAGCAGTTCCGGGACAGGGGTTGGGTATGGCTACACCTTC. Its protein is CASSSGTGVGYGYTF. The chain uses TRBV6-5 and TRBJ1-2, with 10 bases that match TRBD1. Germline CDR1 MNHEY, CDR2 SVGAGI. The CDR3 loop spans 15 amino acids. After removal of 4 bases from V and 5 bases from J, the junction contained 7 bases not matched to a gene.

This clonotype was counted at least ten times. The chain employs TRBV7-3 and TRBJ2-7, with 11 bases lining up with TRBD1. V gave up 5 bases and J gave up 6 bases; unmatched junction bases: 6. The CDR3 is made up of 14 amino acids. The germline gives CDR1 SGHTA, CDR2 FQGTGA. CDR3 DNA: TGTGCCAGCAGCCCTGGACAGGGGGCTGTCGAGCAGTACTTC. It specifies CASSPGQGAVEQYF.

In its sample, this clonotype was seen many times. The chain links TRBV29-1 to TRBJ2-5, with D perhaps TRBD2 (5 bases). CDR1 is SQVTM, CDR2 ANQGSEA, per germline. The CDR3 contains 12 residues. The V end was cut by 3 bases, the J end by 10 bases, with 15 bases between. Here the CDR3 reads CSVESLGRGQYF. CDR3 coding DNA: TGCAGCGTTGAGTCCCTTGGCCGGGGCCAGTACTTC. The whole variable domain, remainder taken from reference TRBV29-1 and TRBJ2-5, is SAVISQKPSRDICQRGTSLTIQCQVDSQVTMMFWYRQQPGQSLTLIATANQGSEATYESGFVIDKFPISRPNLTFSTLTVSNMSPEDSSIYLCSVESLGRGQYFGPGTRLLVL.

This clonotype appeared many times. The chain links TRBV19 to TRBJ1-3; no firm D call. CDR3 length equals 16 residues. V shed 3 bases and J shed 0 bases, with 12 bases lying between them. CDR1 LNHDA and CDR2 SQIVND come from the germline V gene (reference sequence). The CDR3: CASSIAMPHSGNTIYF. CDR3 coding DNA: TGTGCCAGTAGTATCGCAATGCCGCACTCTGGAAACACCATATATTTT.

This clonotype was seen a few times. The CDR3 DNA sequence: TGTGCCAGTAGTGTGGACTCTGGGGCCAACGTCCTGACTTTC. Translated: CASSVDSGANVLTF. The V gene is TRBV19, the J gene TRBJ2-6; D is undetermined. The germline CDR1 and CDR2 sequences are LNHDA and SQIVND (reference sequence). V lost 5 bases, J lost 0 bases, and 5 bases lay in between. The CDR3 length is 14 residues.

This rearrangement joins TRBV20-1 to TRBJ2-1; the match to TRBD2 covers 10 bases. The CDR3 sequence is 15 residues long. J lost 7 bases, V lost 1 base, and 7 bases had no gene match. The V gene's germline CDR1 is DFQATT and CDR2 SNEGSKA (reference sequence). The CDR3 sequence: CSARAPGLATNEQFF. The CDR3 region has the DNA TGCAGTGCTAGAGCCCCGGGACTAGCGACTAATGAGCAGTTCTTC.

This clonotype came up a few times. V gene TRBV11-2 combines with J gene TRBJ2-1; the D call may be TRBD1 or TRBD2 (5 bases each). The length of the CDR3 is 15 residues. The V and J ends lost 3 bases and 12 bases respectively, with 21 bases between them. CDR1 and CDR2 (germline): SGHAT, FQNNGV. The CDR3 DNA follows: TGTGCCAGCAGCTTTGGGGACGGACGGGCGTGGGGGCAGTTCTTC. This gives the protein CASSFGDGRAWGQFF.

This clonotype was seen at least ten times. CDR3 nucleotides: TGTGCCAGCAGTTTGACCGGGACGGTTAATTCACCCCTCCACTTT. It encodes CASSLTGTVNSPLHF. The chain has TRBV12-3 or TRBV12-4 and TRBJ1-6; D might be TRBD1 (5 bases). CDR3 size: 15 residues. With 3 bases removed from V and 6 bases from J, the gap between germline ends came to 12 bases.

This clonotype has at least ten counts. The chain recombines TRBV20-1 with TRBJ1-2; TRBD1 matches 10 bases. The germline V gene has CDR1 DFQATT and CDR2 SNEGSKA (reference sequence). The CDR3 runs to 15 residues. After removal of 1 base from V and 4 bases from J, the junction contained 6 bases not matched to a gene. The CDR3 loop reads CSARGDRGLIYGYTF. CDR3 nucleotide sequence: TGCAGTGCTAGAGGTGACAGGGGGCTCATCTATGGCTACACCTTC.

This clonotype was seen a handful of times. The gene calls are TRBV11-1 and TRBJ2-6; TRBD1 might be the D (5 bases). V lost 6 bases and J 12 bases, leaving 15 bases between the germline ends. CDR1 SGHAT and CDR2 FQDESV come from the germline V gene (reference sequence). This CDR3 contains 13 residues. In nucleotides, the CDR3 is TGTGCCAGCAGTAGCAGGGTTGTCCCCGTCCTGACTTTC. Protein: CASSSRVVPVLTF.

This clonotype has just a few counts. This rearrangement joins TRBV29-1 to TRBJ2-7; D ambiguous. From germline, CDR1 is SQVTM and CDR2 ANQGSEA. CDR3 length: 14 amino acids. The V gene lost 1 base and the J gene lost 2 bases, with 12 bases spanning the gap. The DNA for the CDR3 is TGCAGCGTTGAAGGGTTCAACGGTCCCTACGAGCAGTACTTC. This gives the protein CSVEGFNGPYEQYF.

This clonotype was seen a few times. For the CDR3, the DNA is TGCGCCAGCAGCTTGACAGGGGAGGGGAGTGAAGCTTTCTTT. It specifies CASSLTGEGSEAFF. The rearrangement joins TRBV5-1 to TRBJ1-1; 7 bases line up with TRBD1. The CDR3 is 14 amino acids. Looked up from germline, CDR1 is SGHRS and CDR2 is YFSETQ. Losses at the gene ends were 1 base for V and 7 bases for J; bases not matched to a gene: 7.

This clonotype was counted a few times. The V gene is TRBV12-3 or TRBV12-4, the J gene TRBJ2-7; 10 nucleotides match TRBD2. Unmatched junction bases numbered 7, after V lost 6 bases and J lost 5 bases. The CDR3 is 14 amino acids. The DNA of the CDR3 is TGTGCCAGCAGCCCCGGGACTAGCGAAAACGAGCAGTACTTC. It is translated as CASSPGTSENEQYF.

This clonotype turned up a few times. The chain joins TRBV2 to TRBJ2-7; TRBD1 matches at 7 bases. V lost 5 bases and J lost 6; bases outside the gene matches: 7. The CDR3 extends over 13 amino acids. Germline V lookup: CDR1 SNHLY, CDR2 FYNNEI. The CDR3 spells CASSTTGPLEQYF. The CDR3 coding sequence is TGTGCCAGCAGTACGACAGGGCCGCTCGAGCAGTACTTC.

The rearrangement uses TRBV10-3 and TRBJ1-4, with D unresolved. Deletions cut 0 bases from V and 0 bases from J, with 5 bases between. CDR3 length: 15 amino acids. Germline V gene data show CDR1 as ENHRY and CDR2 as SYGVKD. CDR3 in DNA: TGTGCCATCAGTGAGTCGCGGCCAACTAATGAAAAACTGTTTTTT. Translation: CAISESRPTNEKLFF.